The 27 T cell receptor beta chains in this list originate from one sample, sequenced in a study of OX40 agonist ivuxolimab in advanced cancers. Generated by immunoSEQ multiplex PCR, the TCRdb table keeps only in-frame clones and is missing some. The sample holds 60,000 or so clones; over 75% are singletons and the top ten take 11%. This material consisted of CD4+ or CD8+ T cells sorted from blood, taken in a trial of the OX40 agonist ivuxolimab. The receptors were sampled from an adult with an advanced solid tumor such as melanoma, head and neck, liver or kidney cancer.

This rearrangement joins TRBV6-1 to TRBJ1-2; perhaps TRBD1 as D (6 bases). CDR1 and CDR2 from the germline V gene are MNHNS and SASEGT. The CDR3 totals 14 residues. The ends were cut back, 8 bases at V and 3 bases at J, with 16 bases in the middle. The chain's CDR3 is CASQGYRPDYGYTF. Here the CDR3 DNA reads TGTGCCAGCCAGGGGTATAGGCCGGACTATGGCTACACCTTC.

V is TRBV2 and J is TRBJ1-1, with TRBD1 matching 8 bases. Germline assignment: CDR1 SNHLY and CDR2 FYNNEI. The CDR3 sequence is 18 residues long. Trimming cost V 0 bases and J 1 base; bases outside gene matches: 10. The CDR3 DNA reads TGTGCCAGCAGTGAAGCGAAAATCGGGCAGGGGGCGAACACTGAAGCTTTCTTT. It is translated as CASSEAKIGQGANTEAFF.

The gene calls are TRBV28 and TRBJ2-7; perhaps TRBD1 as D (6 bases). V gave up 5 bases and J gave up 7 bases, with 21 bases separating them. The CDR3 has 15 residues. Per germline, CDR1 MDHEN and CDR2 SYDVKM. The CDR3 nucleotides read TGTGCCAGCAGTCACCGGGACACCTTCTTTGAGGAGCAGTACGTC. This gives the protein CASSHRDTFFEEQYV.

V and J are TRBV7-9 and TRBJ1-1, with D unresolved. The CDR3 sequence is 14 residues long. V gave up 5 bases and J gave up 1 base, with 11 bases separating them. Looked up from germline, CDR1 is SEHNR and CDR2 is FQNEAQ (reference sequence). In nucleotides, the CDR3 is TGTGCCAGCAGCCCCCTTAGACCGAACACTGAAGCTTTCTTT. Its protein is CASSPLRPNTEAFF.

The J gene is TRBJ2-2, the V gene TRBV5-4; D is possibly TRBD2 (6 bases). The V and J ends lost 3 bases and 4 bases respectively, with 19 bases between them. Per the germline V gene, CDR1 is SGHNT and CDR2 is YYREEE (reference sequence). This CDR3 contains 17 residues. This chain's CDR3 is CASSSAYYGRGTGELFF. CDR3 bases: TGTGCCAGCAGCTCCGCTTATTACGGGAGAGGCACCGGGGAGCTGTTTTTT.

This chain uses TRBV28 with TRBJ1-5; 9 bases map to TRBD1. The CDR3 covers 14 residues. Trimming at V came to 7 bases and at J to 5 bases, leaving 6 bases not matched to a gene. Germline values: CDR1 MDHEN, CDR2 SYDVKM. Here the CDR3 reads CASKGQGSYQPQHF. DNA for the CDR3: TGTGCCAGCAAAGGACAGGGGAGTTATCAGCCCCAGCATTTT.

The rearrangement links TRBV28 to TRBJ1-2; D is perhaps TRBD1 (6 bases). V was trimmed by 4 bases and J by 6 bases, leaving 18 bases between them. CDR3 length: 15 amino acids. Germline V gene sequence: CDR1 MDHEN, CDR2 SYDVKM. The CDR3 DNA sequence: TGTGCCAGCAGTTATCTTGCAGGGGCGGGGGATGGCTACACCTTC. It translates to CASSYLAGAGDGYTF.

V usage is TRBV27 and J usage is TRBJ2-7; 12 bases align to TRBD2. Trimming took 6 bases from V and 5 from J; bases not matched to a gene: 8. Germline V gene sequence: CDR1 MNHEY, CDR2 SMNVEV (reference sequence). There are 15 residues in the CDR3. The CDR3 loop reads CASRMTSGGQDEQYF. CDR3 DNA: TGTGCCAGCAGGATGACTAGCGGGGGCCAGGACGAGCAGTACTTC.

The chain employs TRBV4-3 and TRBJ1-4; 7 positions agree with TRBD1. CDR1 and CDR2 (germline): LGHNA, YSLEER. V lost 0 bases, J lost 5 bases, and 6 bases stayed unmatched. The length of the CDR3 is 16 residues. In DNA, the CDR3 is TGCGCCAGCAGCCAAGATCCCCAACAGGGGAATGAAAAACTGTTTTTT. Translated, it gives CASSQDPQQGNEKLFF.

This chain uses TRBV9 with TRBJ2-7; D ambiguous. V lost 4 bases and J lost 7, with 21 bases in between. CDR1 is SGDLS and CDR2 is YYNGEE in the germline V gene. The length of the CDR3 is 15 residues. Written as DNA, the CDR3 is TGTGCCAGCAGCAATCCGAGTTTCCTTGATGAGGAGCAGTACTTC. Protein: CASSNPSFLDEEQYF.

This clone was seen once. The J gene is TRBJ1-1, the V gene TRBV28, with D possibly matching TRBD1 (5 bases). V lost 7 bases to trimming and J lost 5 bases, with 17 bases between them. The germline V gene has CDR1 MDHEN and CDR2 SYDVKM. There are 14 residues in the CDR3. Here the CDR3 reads CASTPGGGLTEAFF. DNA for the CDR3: TGTGCCAGCACTCCCGGCGGGGGTTTGACTGAAGCTTTCTTT.

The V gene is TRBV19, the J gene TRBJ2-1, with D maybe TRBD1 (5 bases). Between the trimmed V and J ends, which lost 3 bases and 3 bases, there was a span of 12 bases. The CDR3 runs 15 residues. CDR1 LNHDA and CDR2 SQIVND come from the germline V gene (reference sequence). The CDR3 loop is CASSIDDSYYNEQFF. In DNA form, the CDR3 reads TGTGCCAGTAGTATCGACGACAGTTACTACAATGAGCAGTTCTTC.

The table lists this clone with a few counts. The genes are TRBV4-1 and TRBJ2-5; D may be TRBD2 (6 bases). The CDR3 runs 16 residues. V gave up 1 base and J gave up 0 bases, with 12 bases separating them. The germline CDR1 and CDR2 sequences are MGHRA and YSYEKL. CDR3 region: CASSQGSGRYQETQYF. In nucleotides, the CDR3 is TGCGCCAGCAGCCAAGGGAGCGGGCGGTACCAAGAGACCCAGTACTTC.

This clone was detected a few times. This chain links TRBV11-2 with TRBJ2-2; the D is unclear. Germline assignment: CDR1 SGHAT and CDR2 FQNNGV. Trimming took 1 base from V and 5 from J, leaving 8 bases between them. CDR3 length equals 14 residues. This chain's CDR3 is CASSLVLNTGELFF. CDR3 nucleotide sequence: TGTGCCAGCAGCTTAGTTTTGAATACCGGGGAGCTGTTTTTT.

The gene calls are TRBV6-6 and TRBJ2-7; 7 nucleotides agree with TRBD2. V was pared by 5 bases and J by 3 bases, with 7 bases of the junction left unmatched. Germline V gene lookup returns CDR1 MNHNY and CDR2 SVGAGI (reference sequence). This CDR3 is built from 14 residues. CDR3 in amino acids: CASSLGGGDYEQYF. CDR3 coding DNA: TGTGCCAGCAGTCTGGGTGGGGGGGACTACGAGCAGTACTTC.

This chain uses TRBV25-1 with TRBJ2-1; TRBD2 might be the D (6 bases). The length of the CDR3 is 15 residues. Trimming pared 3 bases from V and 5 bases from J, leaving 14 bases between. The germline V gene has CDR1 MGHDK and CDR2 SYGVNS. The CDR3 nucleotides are TGTGCCAGCAGTGATAGGCTAGCGTGGGACAATGAGCAGTTCTTC. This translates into CASSDRLAWDNEQFF.

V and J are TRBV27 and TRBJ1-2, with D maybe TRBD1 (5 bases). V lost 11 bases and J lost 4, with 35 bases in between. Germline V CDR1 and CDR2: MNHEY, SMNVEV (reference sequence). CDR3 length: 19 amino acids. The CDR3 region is CAALGKSNQGYRFSYGYTF. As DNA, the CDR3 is TGTGCCGCCTTGGGGAAAAGTAACCAGGGTTATAGGTTTAGCTATGGCTACACCTTC.

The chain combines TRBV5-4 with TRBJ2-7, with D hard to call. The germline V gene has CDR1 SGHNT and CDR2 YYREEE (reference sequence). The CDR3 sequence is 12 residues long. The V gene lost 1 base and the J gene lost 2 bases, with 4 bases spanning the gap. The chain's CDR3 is CASSLTPYEQYF. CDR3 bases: TGTGCCAGCAGCTTGACGCCCTACGAGCAGTACTTC.

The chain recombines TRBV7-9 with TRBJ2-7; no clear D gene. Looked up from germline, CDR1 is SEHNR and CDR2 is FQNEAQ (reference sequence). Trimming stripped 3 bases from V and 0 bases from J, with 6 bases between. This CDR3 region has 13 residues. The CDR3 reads CASSFGPSYEQYV. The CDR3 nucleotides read TGTGCCAGCAGCTTCGGGCCCTCCTACGAGCAGTACGTC.

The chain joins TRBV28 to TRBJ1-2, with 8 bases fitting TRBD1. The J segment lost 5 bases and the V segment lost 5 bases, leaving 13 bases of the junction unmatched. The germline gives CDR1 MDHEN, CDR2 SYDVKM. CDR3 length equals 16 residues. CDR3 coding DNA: TGTGCCAGCAGTCCAAACGACAGGGGAGGTCGGTATGGCTACACCTTC. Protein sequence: CASSPNDRGGRYGYTF.

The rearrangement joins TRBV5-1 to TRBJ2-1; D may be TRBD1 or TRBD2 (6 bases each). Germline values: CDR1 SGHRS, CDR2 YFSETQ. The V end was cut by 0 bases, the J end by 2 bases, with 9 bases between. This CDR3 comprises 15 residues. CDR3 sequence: CASSLVRGAYNEQFF. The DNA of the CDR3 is TGCGCCAGCAGCTTGGTGAGGGGGGCCTACAATGAGCAGTTCTTC.

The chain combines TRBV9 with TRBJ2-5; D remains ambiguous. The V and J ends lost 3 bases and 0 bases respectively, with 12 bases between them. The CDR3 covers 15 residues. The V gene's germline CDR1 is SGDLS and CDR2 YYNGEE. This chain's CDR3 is CASSARTEYQETQYF. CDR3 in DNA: TGTGCCAGCAGCGCCCGGACCGAGTACCAAGAGACCCAGTACTTC.

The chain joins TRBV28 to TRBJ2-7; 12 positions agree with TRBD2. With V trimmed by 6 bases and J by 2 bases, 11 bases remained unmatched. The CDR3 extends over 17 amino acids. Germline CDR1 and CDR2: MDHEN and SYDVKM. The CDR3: CASSQRGLAGHAYEQYF. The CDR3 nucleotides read TGTGCCAGCAGCCAGCGGGGACTAGCGGGCCATGCCTACGAGCAGTACTTC.

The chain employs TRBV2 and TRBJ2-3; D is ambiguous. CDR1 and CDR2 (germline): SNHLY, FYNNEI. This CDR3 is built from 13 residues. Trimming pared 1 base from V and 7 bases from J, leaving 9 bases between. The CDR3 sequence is CASSEGHGNTQYF. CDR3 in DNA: TGTGCCAGCAGTGAAGGTCACGGCAATACGCAGTATTTT.

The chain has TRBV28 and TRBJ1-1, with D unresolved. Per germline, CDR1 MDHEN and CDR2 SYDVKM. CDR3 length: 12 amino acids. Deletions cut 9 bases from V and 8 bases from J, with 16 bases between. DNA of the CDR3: TGTGCCAGTTTTGGATCGGAAGGGGAAGCTTTCTTT. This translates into CASFGSEGEAFF.

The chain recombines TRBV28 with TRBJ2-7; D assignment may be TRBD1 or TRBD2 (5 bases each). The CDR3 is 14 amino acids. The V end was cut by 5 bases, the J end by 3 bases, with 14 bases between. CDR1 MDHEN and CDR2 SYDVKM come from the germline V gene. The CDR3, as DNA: TGTGCCAGCAGTCTGGGTACGGGGCTCTACGAGCAGTACTTC. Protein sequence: CASSLGTGLYEQYF.

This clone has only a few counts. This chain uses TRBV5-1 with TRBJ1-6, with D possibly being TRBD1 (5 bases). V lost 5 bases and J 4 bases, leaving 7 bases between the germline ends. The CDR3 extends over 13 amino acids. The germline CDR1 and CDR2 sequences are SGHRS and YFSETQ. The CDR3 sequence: CASRGEYNSPLHF. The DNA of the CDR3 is TGCGCCAGCAGGGGGGAATATAATTCACCCCTCCACTTT.